This T cell receptor beta chain is drawn from a study of blood T cell repertoires in COVID-19. Study details: The cDNA or gDNA used as material had been derived from T cells, B-cell-depleted T cells, or PBMCs.

V lost 6 bases, J lost 4 bases, and 10 bases stayed unmatched. The CDR3 has 15 amino acids. CDR1 and CDR2 (germline): MNHNY, SVGAGI (reference sequence). Authors' methods: Amplifying reference gene primers gave estimates of nucleated cell counts. Sequencing was performed with immunoSEQ multiplex PCR; in TCRdb, only in-frame clones are kept and a portion is missing. The V and J calls and clone size come from that table; D and trimming were worked out from the DNA. The table lists about 27,000 clones, about nine tenths of them singletons, with 2.5% to 3% in the top ten. The sequence was obtained from a human donor in a cohort sampled during active COVID-19. The chain carries TRBV6-6 and TRBJ2-7, with 9 positions matching TRBD1. The specimen was peripheral blood. DNA for the CDR3: TGTGCCAGCAGAGTCCCGGGACAGGGCCGATACGAGCAGTACTTC. This encodes CASRVPGQGRYEQYF.